The clone carrying this T cell receptor beta chain was counted at least ten times. Its cognate antigen is unknown. TCRdb re-called the RT-PCR reads through MiXCR, storing one row per CDR3 protein. The data hold over 450,000 distinct CDR3 sequences, with 13% observed a single time. This entry is derived from a study of response to subunit inactivated influenza vaccine. General study points: Authors suggested each seasonal influenza vaccination recruits few new T cells.

This sample comprised PBMCs from blood, obtained around seven weeks after vaccination. The source is a man aged 50 to 60 who received an inactivated influenza vaccine.

CDR3 sequence: CASSPPGSEQYF. In nucleotides, the CDR3 is TGCGCCAGCAGTCCCCCCGGGAGCGAGCAGTACTTC. The chain recombines TRBV5-1 with TRBJ2-7; tentative D call: TRBD2 (6 bases). V lost 5 bases, J lost 6 bases, and 12 bases lay in between. This CDR3 is built from 12 residues. From germline, CDR1 is SGHRS and CDR2 YFSETQ. The whole variable domain, remainder taken from reference TRBV5-1 and TRBJ2-7, is KAGVTQTPRYLIKTRGQQVTLSCSPISGHRSVSWYQQTPGQGLQFLFEYFSETQRNKGNFPGRFSGRQFSNSRSEMNVSTLELGDSALYLCASSPPGSEQYFGPGTRLTVT.